Listed below are T cell receptor beta chains from one sample, sequenced in a study of identical twins. TCRdb itself ran the 5' RACE reads through MiXCR, one entry per CDR3 protein. This table holds around 650,000 distinct CDR3 sequences, less than 9% found once. The data were also submitted as part of a second study, on yellow fever vaccine responses in identical twins.

The material sequenced was PBMCs. All receptors derive from a woman aged 18-30 years in good health. Both conserved end residues are part of each CDR3. The order of the fields is clone size, D gene, V gene, J gene, CDR3 protein, CDR3 DNA. D genes are given only for firm matches. Clone size is shown for a subset of rows, as once, few, many or a class of expanded clone.

clone size: once
D gene: TRBD1
V gene: TRBV18
J gene: TRBJ1-1
CDR3 protein: CASSPPRTGEFTEAFF
CDR3 DNA: TGTGCCAGCTCACCTCCCCGGACAGGGGAGTTCACTGAAGCTTTCTTT

clone size: NA
D gene: NA
V gene: TRBV20-1
J gene: TRBJ2-3
CDR3 protein: CSARMTPSRGTDTQYF
CDR3 DNA: TGCAGTGCTAGAATGACACCGAGTCGGGGCACAGATACGCAGTATTTT

clone size: NA
D gene: TRBD2
V gene: TRBV20-1
J gene: TRBJ2-2
CDR3 protein: CSATTSGGTGELFF
CDR3 DNA: TGCAGTGCTACGACTAGCGGGGGGACCGGGGAGCTGTTTTTT

clone size: few
D gene: TRBD1
V gene: TRBV3-1
J gene: TRBJ2-1
CDR3 protein: CASSPEPGTGGEYEQFF
CDR3 DNA: TGTGCCAGCAGCCCGGAACCCGGGACAGGGGGCGAGTATGAGCAGTTCTTC

clone size: few
D gene: NA
V gene: TRBV20-1
J gene: TRBJ1-6
CDR3 protein: CSAGPRLGNNSPLHF
CDR3 DNA: TGCAGTGCTGGACCTCGACTAGGGAATAATTCACCCCTCCACTTT

clone size: NA
D gene: NA
V gene: TRBV29-1
J gene: TRBJ2-3
CDR3 protein: CSVVDQGSTDTQYF
CDR3 DNA: TGCAGCGTTGTGGATCAGGGGAGCACAGATACGCAGTATTTT

clone size: many
D gene: NA
V gene: TRBV7-9
J gene: TRBJ2-2
CDR3 protein: CASWGGNTGELFF
CDR3 DNA: TGTGCCAGCTGGGGCGGGAACACCGGGGAGCTGTTTTTT

clone size: NA
D gene: NA
V gene: TRBV24-1
J gene: TRBJ1-5
CDR3 protein: CATSEGDSNQPQHF
CDR3 DNA: TGTGCCACCAGTGAGGGAGACAGCAATCAGCCCCAGCATTTT

clone size: many
D gene: NA
V gene: TRBV7-9
J gene: TRBJ2-1
CDR3 protein: CASSRGQSFNNEQFF
CDR3 DNA: TGTGCCAGCAGCCGAGGACAGTCCTTCAACAATGAGCAGTTCTTC

clone size: NA
D gene: NA
V gene: TRBV7-9
J gene: TRBJ2-5
CDR3 protein: CASSPEDLRTETQYF
CDR3 DNA: TGTGCCAGCAGCCCTGAGGACCTTCGCACGGAGACCCAGTACTTC

clone size: few
D gene: TRBD2
V gene: TRBV6-1
J gene: TRBJ2-6
CDR3 protein: CASSGGGSGANVLTF
CDR3 DNA: TGTGCCAGCAGTGGGGGGGGCTCTGGGGCCAACGTCCTGACTTTC

clone size: NA
D gene: NA
V gene: TRBV5-1
J gene: TRBJ1-1
CDR3 protein: CASSLVRGGNTEAFF
CDR3 DNA: TGCGCCAGCAGCTTGGTACGGGGTGGGAACACTGAAGCTTTCTTT

clone size: few
D gene: NA
V gene: TRBV29-1
J gene: TRBJ1-1
CDR3 protein: CSVVQMNTEAFF
CDR3 DNA: TGCAGCGTTGTTCAAATGAACACTGAAGCTTTCTTT

clone size: few
D gene: NA
V gene: TRBV4-2
J gene: TRBJ2-5
CDR3 protein: CASSQGGALLRETQYF
CDR3 DNA: TGTGCCAGCAGCCAAGGGGGGGCTCTGCTTCGAGAGACCCAGTACTTC

clone size: many
D gene: NA
V gene: TRBV5-1
J gene: TRBJ1-1
CDR3 protein: CASSSQMNTEAFF
CDR3 DNA: TGCGCCAGCAGCTCCCAGATGAACACTGAAGCTTTCTTT

clone size: few
D gene: NA
V gene: TRBV20-1
J gene: TRBJ1-2
CDR3 protein: CSATTGRNYGYTF
CDR3 DNA: TGCAGTGCAACGACGGGACGGAACTATGGCTACACCTTC

clone size: few
D gene: NA
V gene: TRBV20-1
J gene: TRBJ2-1
CDR3 protein: CSATTDATQFF
CDR3 DNA: TGCAGTGCTACCACGGACGCTACCCAGTTCTTC

clone size: NA
D gene: TRBD1
V gene: TRBV24-1
J gene: TRBJ2-7
CDR3 protein: CATSDGDRGDEQYF
CDR3 DNA: TGTGCCACCAGTGATGGGGACAGGGGGGACGAGCAGTACTTC

clone size: many
D gene: TRBD1
V gene: TRBV7-2
J gene: TRBJ2-2
CDR3 protein: CASSVVTGATGELFF
CDR3 DNA: TGTGCCAGCAGCGTAGTGACAGGGGCTACCGGGGAGCTGTTTTTT

clone size: NA
D gene: NA
V gene: TRBV7-6
J gene: TRBJ2-5
CDR3 protein: CASSLGLRIGIGTQYF
CDR3 DNA: TGTGCCAGCAGCTTAGGATTGCGAATAGGGATAGGGACCCAGTACTTC

clone size: NA
D gene: NA
V gene: TRBV7-9
J gene: TRBJ2-7
CDR3 protein: CASTMGQGRSYEQYF
CDR3 DNA: TGTGCCAGCACAATGGGGCAGGGGAGATCCTACGAGCAGTACTTC

clone size: few
D gene: NA
V gene: TRBV9
J gene: TRBJ2-7
CDR3 protein: CASSVVGAPSYEQYF
CDR3 DNA: TGTGCCAGCAGCGTAGTCGGGGCCCCCTCCTACGAGCAGTACTTC

clone size: NA
D gene: TRBD2
V gene: TRBV5-1
J gene: TRBJ2-5
CDR3 protein: CASSLGSGRAAETQYF
CDR3 DNA: TGCGCCAGCAGCTTGGGTAGCGGGAGGGCCGCAGAGACCCAGTACTTC

clone size: NA
D gene: NA
V gene: TRBV10-2
J gene: TRBJ2-1
CDR3 protein: CASGGQISSYNEQFF
CDR3 DNA: TGCGCCAGCGGGGGACAAATAAGCTCCTACAATGAGCAGTTCTTC

clone size: few
D gene: TRBD1
V gene: TRBV6-1
J gene: TRBJ2-7
CDR3 protein: CASSPRTGGLEQYF
CDR3 DNA: TGTGCCAGCAGCCCTCGGACAGGGGGTCTCGAGCAGTACTTC

clone size: NA
D gene: NA
V gene: TRBV18
J gene: TRBJ1-2
CDR3 protein: CASSPGSLYGYTF
CDR3 DNA: TGTGCCAGCTCACCTGGGAGCCTCTATGGCTACACCTTC

clone size: NA
D gene: TRBD1
V gene: TRBV6-6
J gene: TRBJ1-6
CDR3 protein: CASGQGAPLHF
CDR3 DNA: TGTGCCAGTGGACAGGGGGCGCCCCTCCACTTT